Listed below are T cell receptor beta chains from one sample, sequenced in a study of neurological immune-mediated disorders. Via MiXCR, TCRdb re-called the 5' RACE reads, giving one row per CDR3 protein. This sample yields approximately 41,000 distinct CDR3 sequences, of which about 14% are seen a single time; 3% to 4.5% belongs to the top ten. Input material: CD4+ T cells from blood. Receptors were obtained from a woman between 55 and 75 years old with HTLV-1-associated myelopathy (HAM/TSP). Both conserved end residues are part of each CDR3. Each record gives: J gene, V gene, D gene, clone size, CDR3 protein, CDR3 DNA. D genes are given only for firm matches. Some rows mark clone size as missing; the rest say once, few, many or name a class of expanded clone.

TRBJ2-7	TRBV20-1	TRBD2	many	CSARDRGGRYEQYF	TGCAGTGCTAGAGATCGGGGGGGGAGATACGAGCAGTACTTC
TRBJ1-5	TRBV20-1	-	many	CSATHGGNQPQHF	TGCAGTGCCACGCACGGGGGCAATCAGCCCCAGCATTTT
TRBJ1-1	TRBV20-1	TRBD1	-	CSAYGTGGVYAFF	TGCAGTGCTTACGGGACAGGGGGCGTTTATGCTTTCTTT
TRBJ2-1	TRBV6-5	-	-	CASRDGRNEQFF	TGTGCCAGCAGGGATGGGCGGAATGAGCAGTTCTTC
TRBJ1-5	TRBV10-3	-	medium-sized	CAISEAGGPRGQPQHF	TGTGCCATCAGTGAAGCCGGTGGGCCGCGGGGTCAGCCCCAGCATTTT
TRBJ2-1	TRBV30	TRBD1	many	CAVLRQGSHNEQFF	TGTGCCGTCCTGAGACAGGGTTCCCACAATGAGCAGTTCTTC
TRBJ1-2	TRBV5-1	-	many	CASSWQGVDGYTF	TGCGCCAGCAGCTGGCAGGGAGTTGATGGCTACACCTTC
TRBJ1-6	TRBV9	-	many	CASSVGWNSPLHF	TGTGCCAGCAGCGTAGGTTGGAATTCACCCCTCCACTTT
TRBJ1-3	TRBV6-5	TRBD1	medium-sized	CASSLGQEGNTIYF	TGTGCCAGCAGTCTCGGACAGGAGGGAAACACCATATATTTT
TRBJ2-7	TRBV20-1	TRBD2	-	CSARKLLALRYEQYF	TGCAGTGCTAGAAAGTTACTAGCGCTCCGTTACGAGCAGTACTTC